The clone carrying this TCR beta chain occurred many times. Its cognate antigen is unknown. The sample comes from a study of early T cells in non-severe SARS-CoV-2 infection. Study conclusions and caveats: Sequences matched to VDJdb favored anti-spike CD8 responses, while private and CD4 specificities were missed.

Germline CDR1 ENHRY, CDR2 SYGVKD. CDR3 size: 13 residues. V gave up 4 bases and J gave up 8 bases, with 14 bases separating them. Individual cDNA molecules each received unique molecular identifiers attached to them. From the 5' RACE reads, TCRdb called clonotypes with MiXCR, one entry per CDR3 protein. The profile shows about 30,000 distinct CDR3 sequences, 5% to 6.5% of them singletons. The sequencing input was whole blood. The sequence derives from an adult who was a healthcare worker with PCR-confirmed SARS-CoV-2 infection or an uninfected control (not recorded which). V usage is TRBV10-3 and J usage is TRBJ1-1, with unresolved D. The CDR3: CAISVHEAGEAFF. CDR3 bases: TGTGCCATCAGTGTCCACGAGGCAGGAGAAGCTTTCTTT.